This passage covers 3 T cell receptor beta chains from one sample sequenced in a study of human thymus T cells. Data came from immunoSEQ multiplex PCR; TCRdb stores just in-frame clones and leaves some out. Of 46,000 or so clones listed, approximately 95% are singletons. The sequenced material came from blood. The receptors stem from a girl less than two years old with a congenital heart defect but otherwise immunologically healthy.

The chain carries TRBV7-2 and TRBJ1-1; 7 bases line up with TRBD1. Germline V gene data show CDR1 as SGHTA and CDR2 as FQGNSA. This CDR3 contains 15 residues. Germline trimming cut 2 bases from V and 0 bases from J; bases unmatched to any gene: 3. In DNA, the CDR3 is TGTGCCAGCAGCTTAATACAGGGGTTGAACACTGAAGCTTTCTTT. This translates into CASSLIQGLNTEAFF.

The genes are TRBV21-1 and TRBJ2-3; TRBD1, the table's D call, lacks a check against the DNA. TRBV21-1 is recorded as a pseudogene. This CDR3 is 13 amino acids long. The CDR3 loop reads CASSPGTTDTQYF. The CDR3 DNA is TGTGCCAGCTCCCCAGGAACCACAGATACGCAGTATTTT.

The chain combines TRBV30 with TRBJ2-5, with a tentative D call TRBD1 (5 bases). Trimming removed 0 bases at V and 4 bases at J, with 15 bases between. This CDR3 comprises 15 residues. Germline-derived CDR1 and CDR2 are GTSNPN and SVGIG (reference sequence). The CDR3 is CAWSVVAGLGETQYF. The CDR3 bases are TGTGCCTGGAGTGTTGTGGCAGGGCTGGGAGAGACCCAGTACTTC. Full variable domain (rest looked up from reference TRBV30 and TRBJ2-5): SQTIHQWPATLVQPVGSPLSLECTVEGTSNPNLYWYRQAAGRGLQLLFYSVGIGQISSEVPQNLSASRPQDRQFILSSKKLLLSDSGFYLCAWSVVAGLGETQYFGPGTRLLVL.